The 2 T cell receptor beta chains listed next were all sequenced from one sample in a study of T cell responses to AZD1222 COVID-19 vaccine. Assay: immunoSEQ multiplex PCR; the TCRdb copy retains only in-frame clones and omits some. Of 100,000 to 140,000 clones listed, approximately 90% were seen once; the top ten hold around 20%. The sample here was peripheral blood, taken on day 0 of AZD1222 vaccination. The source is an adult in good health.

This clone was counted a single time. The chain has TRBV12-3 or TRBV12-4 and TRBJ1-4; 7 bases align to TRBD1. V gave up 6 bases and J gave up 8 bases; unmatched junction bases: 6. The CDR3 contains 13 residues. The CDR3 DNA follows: TGTGCCAGCAGCCGACAGGGTGGGGAAAAACTGTTTTTT. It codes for CASSRQGGEKLFF.

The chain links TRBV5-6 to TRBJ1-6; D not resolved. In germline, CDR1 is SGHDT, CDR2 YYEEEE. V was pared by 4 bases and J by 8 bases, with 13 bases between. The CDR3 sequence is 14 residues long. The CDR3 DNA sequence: TGTGCCAGCAGCAACAGAGGAAATGATTCACCCCTCCACTTT. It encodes CASSNRGNDSPLHF.